This TCR beta chain was profiled in a study of a mutant IDH1 vaccine in newly diagnosed glioma. Germline loops: CDR1 LGHNA, CDR2 YSLEER. This CDR3 contains 15 residues. The ends were cut back, 1 base at V and 8 bases at J, with 15 bases in the middle. The time point here: baseline, week 1 (first vaccination visit). Treatment defined: pre-vaccination baseline after standard-of-care therapy. The repertoire was sequenced with immunoSEQ multiplex PCR; TCRdb's copy has only in-frame clones and lacks some. Of about 96,000 clones in the sample, around four fifths were seen once. The input for sequencing was PBMCs, taken from a glioma patient treated with radiotherapy, temozolomide or both. The clonotype originates from a man aged 40-49 years with glioma. The V gene is TRBV4-3, the J gene TRBJ2-1, with D possibly TRBD2 on 5 matching bases. CDR3 sequence: CASSQGGLGRDEQFF. Here the CDR3 DNA reads TGCGCCAGCAGCCAAGGCGGGCTAGGGAGAGATGAGCAGTTCTTC.